This TCR beta chain was recovered during a study of monozygotic twins with inflammatory bowel disease. Findings of the study overall: Support for a single strong signal or clonotype associated with IBD was absent. Healthy twins showed more clonotype sharing with others than IBD patients, especially patients with disease activity. IBD patients showed reduced TCRbeta diversity (inverse Simpson) versus healthy co-twins.

TCRdb reprocessed the 5' RACE reads and reports one entry per CDR3 protein, with no DNA. The table lists 200,000 to 250,000 distinct CDR3 sequences. Comment on this clonotype: Its antigen remains unidentified.

The template was total RNA from whole blood, with no T cell sorting. The germline V gene has CDR1 ENHRY and CDR2 SYGVKD. CDR3 length: 14 residues. This sequence was found in a human donor with ulcerative colitis or Crohn's disease, or a healthy co-twin of an affected twin (not recorded which). Sequencing used blood. This chain uses TRBV10-3 with TRBJ1-4; TCRdb's D gene call, TRBD1, goes unchecked for lack of DNA. The CDR3 region is CAISADTANEKLFF.